Each of the 23 T cell receptor beta chains below was sequenced from the same sample in a study. Sequencing used immunoSEQ multiplex PCR; TCRdb keeps in-frame clones, though not all of them. The sample shows some 68,000 clones, around 93% of them seen only once. The material sequenced was PBMCs. The receptors shown here come from a man aged 40-49 years with rheumatoid arthritis.

V gene TRBV4-3 combines with J gene TRBJ2-7, with 7 nucleotides matching TRBD1. The ends lost 0 bases at V and 3 bases at J; junction bases unmatched: 5. The CDR3 has 15 amino acids. Looked up from germline, CDR1 is LGHNA and CDR2 is YSLEER. CDR3 bases: TGCGCCAGCAGCCAAGATCGGGCAGGGGGCTACGAGCAGTACTTC. Translation: CASSQDRAGGYEQYF.

The genes are TRBV28 and TRBJ1-1; no definite D call. This CDR3 spans 14 amino acids. CDR1 MDHEN and CDR2 SYDVKM come from the germline V gene. V lost 3 bases and J lost 0, with 8 bases in between. The CDR3 here is CASSFRLVNTEAFF. The CDR3 DNA follows: TGTGCCAGCAGTTTCAGGTTGGTGAACACTGAAGCTTTCTTT. Full variable domain (remainder filled in from reference TRBV28 and TRBJ1-1): DVKVTQSSRYLVKRTGEKVFLECVQDMDHENMFWYRQDPGLGLRLIYFSYDVKMKEKGDIPEGYSVSREKKERFSLILESASTNQTSMYLCASSFRLVNTEAFFGQGTRLTVV.

The table lists this clone with a count of one. The chain uses TRBV5-8 and TRBJ2-5; 8 nucleotides align to TRBD1. The CDR3 covers 17 residues. Germline CDR1 is SGHTS and CDR2 is YDEGEE. V trimming: 0 bases; J trimming: 4 bases; junction bases outside the gene matches: 11. The CDR3 DNA follows: TGTGCCAGCAGCTTGGCTAAACAGGGGGTCGGTGCAGAGACCCAGTACTTC. Translated: CASSLAKQGVGAETQYF.

V usage is TRBV6-2 or TRBV6-3 and J usage is TRBJ1-1; 8 bases fit TRBD1. V lost 4 bases and J lost 9; bases outside the gene matches: 13. CDR1 and CDR2 (germline): MNHEY, SVGEGT. The CDR3 runs to 15 residues. The CDR3 bases are TGTGCCAGCAGTTCGTCGGCAGGGGGCCAGCGGAAAGCTTTCTTT. It translates to CASSSSAGGQRKAFF.

This rearrangement joins TRBV19 to TRBJ2-6; D not certain. The V gene's germline CDR1 is LNHDA and CDR2 SQIVND (reference sequence). The germline V and J ends were trimmed by 6 bases and 0 bases, with 9 bases remaining between them. There are 15 residues in the CDR3. The CDR3 here is CASSLDFSGANVLTF. As DNA, the CDR3 is TGTGCCAGTAGCCTCGATTTCTCTGGGGCCAACGTCCTGACTTTC.

The chain has TRBV6-5 and TRBJ1-1; 8 nucleotides match TRBD1. This CDR3 comprises 12 residues. Germline lookup yields CDR1 MNHEY and CDR2 SVGAGI. V lost 7 bases and J lost 9; bases outside the gene matches: 7. The CDR3 sequence: CASIPGTGKAFF. CDR3 in DNA: TGTGCCAGCATCCCCGGGACAGGAAAAGCTTTCTTT.

The rearrangement joins TRBV20-1 to TRBJ1-5; D is unclear. The CDR3 runs 13 residues. Per germline, CDR1 DFQATT and CDR2 SNEGSKA (reference sequence). V lost 3 bases, J lost 3 bases, and 9 bases lay in between. For the CDR3, the DNA is TGCAGTGCTAGTGGAGTTACCAATCAGCCCCAGCATTTT. It is translated as CSASGVTNQPQHF.

This clone came up once. The V gene is TRBV6-1, the J gene TRBJ1-4; D gene unclear. From germline, CDR1 is MNHNS and CDR2 SASEGT. The CDR3 covers 15 residues. Trimming cost V 2 bases and J 8 bases, with 15 bases left between them. CDR3 region: CASSELRGRSEKLFF. The CDR3 coding sequence is TGTGCCAGCAGTGAATTGCGGGGTCGGAGCGAAAAACTGTTTTTT.

V is TRBV3-1 (or the pseudogene TRBV3-2) and J is TRBJ2-1; perhaps D is TRBD1 or TRBD2 (5 bases each). CDR3 size: 11 residues. Germline V gives CDR1 LGHDT, CDR2 YNNKEL (reference sequence). Trimming pared 3 bases from V and 12 bases from J, leaving 9 bases between. CDR3 bases: TGTGCCAGCAGCCAGGGGGTGGGGCAGTTCTTC. It encodes CASSQGVGQFF.

This chain joins TRBV24-1 and TRBJ2-7; the match to TRBD1 covers 8 bases. This CDR3 is built from 13 residues. V lost 9 bases, J lost 5 bases, and 8 bases stayed unmatched. Germline assignment: CDR1 KGHDR and CDR2 SFDVKD. Written as DNA, the CDR3 is TGTGCCACCCAAGACAGGGGACGACACGAGCAGTACTTC. It encodes CATQDRGRHEQYF.

This chain joins TRBV7-9 and TRBJ2-5, with TRBD1 matching over 11 bases. The CDR3 is 15 amino acids. Unmatched junction bases numbered 6, after V lost 4 bases and J lost 5 bases. Per the germline V gene, CDR1 is SEHNR and CDR2 is FQNEAQ (reference sequence). CDR3 nucleotide sequence: TGTGCCAGCAGCTCAGGACAGGGGGCGAGGGAGACCCAGTACTTC. It translates to CASSSGQGARETQYF.

The rearrangement uses TRBV7-2 and TRBJ2-7, with TRBD1 as a possible D gene (6 bases). V was pared by 5 bases and J by 7 bases, with 18 bases between. This CDR3 has 14 amino acids. Germline CDR1 and CDR2: SGHTA and FQGNSA. CDR3 in amino acids: CASSLTNLQGEQYF. CDR3 bases: TGTGCCAGCAGCCTTACGAACCTACAGGGAGAGCAGTACTTC.

J is TRBJ1-1 and V is TRBV7-6; D ambiguous. V was cut by 5 bases and J by 0 bases, with 16 bases left in between. CDR1 and CDR2 (germline): SGHVS, FNYEAQ. This CDR3 is built from 16 residues. CDR3 amino acids: CASSNIYRTMNTEAFF. CDR3 nucleotide sequence: TGTGCCAGCAGCAATATCTACCGGACGATGAACACTGAAGCTTTCTTT.

The V call is TRBV7-3, the J call TRBJ2-6; weak D call: TRBD1 (6 bases). This CDR3 has 17 amino acids. Germline V gene lookup returns CDR1 SGHTA and CDR2 FQGTGA. The V end was cut by 5 bases, the J end by 6 bases, with 20 bases between. The CDR3 coding sequence is TGTGCCAGCAGCAGAATGGACAGTCCTTTCGAGGCCAACGTCCTGACTTTC. It yields the protein CASSRMDSPFEANVLTF. Full variable domain (remainder filled in from reference TRBV7-3 and TRBJ2-6): GAGVSQTPSNKVTEKGKYVELRCDPISGHTALYWYRQSLGQGPEFLIYFQGTGAADDSGLPNDRFFAVRPEGSVSTLKIQRTERGDSAVYLCASSRMDSPFEANVLTFGAGSRLTVL.

In its sample, this clone was seen once. The V gene is TRBV15, the J gene TRBJ2-1, with 7 bases aligning to TRBD2. This CDR3 has 15 residues. CDR1 and CDR2 (germline): LNHNV, YYDKDF (reference sequence). The junction had 11 bases not matched to a gene; V was cut back by 6 bases and J by 6 bases. CDR3 sequence: CATSGGRESFNEQFF. In nucleotides, the CDR3 is TGTGCCACCAGTGGGGGGAGGGAGAGTTTCAATGAGCAGTTCTTC.

This clone was found once. The chain uses TRBV30 and TRBJ2-2; D call uncertain. The CDR3 contains 11 residues. CDR1 and CDR2 from the germline V gene are GTSNPN and SVGIG (reference sequence). The V and J ends lost 1 base and 7 bases respectively, with 4 bases between them. CDR3 region: CAWSAGGELFF. The CDR3 nucleotides read TGTGCCTGGAGTGCTGGCGGGGAGCTGTTTTTT. The whole variable domain, remainder taken from reference TRBV30 and TRBJ2-2, is SQTIHQWPATLVQPVGSPLSLECTVEGTSNPNLYWYRQAAGRGLQLLFYSVGIGQISSEVPQNLSASRPQDRQFILSSKKLLLSDSGFYLCAWSAGGELFFGEGSRLTVL.

This rearrangement joins TRBV6-1 to TRBJ2-7, with D possibly being TRBD1 (5 bases). V lost 2 bases to trimming and J lost 9 bases, with 14 bases between them. Germline assignment: CDR1 MNHNS and CDR2 SASEGT. The CDR3 is made up of 13 amino acids. The CDR3 protein is CASSERDWGTQYF. Written as DNA, the CDR3 is TGTGCCAGCAGTGAAAGGGATTGGGGCACGCAGTACTTC.

The rearrangement links TRBV6-5 to TRBJ1-1, with a possible D match to TRBD1 (6 bases). The CDR3 contains 15 residues. Germline V gene data show CDR1 as MNHEY and CDR2 as SVGAGI. The V and J ends lost 0 bases and 5 bases respectively, with 13 bases between them. CDR3 nucleotide sequence: TGTGCCAGCAGTTACTCGTGGCAGGGGTTGACTGAAGCTTTCTTT. Its protein is CASSYSWQGLTEAFF.

The chain is built from TRBV5-3 and TRBJ1-1, with unresolved D. TRBV5-3 is an open reading frame, and its role is uncertain. Trimming removed 1 base from V and 0 bases from J, with 10 bases in between. The CDR3 sequence is 15 residues long. CDR3 DNA: TGTGCCAGAAGCTTGAGAAGAAGAGTGAACACTGAAGCTTTCTTT. The encoded protein is CARSLRRRVNTEAFF.

V and J are TRBV28 and TRBJ1-5; D is undetermined. Germline assignment: CDR1 MDHEN and CDR2 SYDVKM. The CDR3 has 16 residues. Trimming took 2 bases from V and 5 from J, leaving 16 bases between them. CDR3 residues: CASSLRAWAVDQPQHF. The CDR3 region has the DNA TGTGCCAGCAGTTTAAGGGCTTGGGCAGTTGATCAGCCCCAGCATTTT.

The gene calls are TRBV11-2 and TRBJ2-3; 12 nucleotides align to TRBD2. Germline V lookup: CDR1 SGHAT, CDR2 FQNNGV. The CDR3 covers 16 residues. V dropped 4 bases and J dropped 4; count of bases not matched to a gene: 6. CDR3 amino acids: CASSSLAGGYPDTQYF. Here the CDR3 DNA reads TGTGCCAGCAGCTCTCTAGCGGGAGGGTACCCAGATACGCAGTATTTT.

In its sample, this clone was seen once. The rearrangement joins TRBV5-1 to TRBJ1-3; 7 bases are shared with TRBD1. The length of the CDR3 is 15 residues. V was pared by 4 bases and J by 0 bases, with 4 bases of the junction left unmatched. Germline V gives CDR1 SGHRS, CDR2 YFSETQ. The CDR3 sequence is CASSVGQNSGNTIYF. DNA of the CDR3: TGCGCCAGCAGCGTGGGACAGAACTCTGGAAACACCATATATTTT.

The chain employs TRBV5-1 and TRBJ2-1; D may be TRBD2 (6 bases). The V and J ends lost 4 bases and 8 bases respectively, with 19 bases between them. Germline CDR1 and CDR2: SGHRS and YFSETQ. The CDR3 consists of 15 residues. CDR3 bases: TGCGCCAGCAGCCGGGAGAGGGTCGGTGGCGATGAGCAGTTCTTC. Its translation is CASSRERVGGDEQFF.